The following is a TCR beta chain sequence with its context. Germline V CDR1 and CDR2: SNHLY, FYNNEI. The CDR3 extends over 16 amino acids. The V segment lost 3 bases and the J segment 7 bases; nucleotides outside the gene matches: 9. The donors (healthy individuals) were bone marrow donors. The data originate from a study of cytomegalovirus exposure and HLA in healthy donors. In the PCR, 60 Vbeta and 13 Jbeta primers were used. Method: immunoSEQ multiplex PCR; TCRdb's copy keeps in-frame clones and lacks some. The sample carries roughly 180,000 clones, approximately 80% recorded once. This sequence was found in a boy aged 2 to 9 in good health and CMV-seronegative. This chain connects TRBV2 to TRBJ1-2, with 12 bases lining up with TRBD1. The sequencing sample was made of PBMCs. The DNA of the CDR3 is TGTGCCAGCAGTGATGACCGGGACAGGGGGCGCGTTGGCTACACCTTC. This gives the protein CASSDDRDRGRVGYTF.